Listed below are T cell receptor beta chains from one sample, sequenced in a study of control samples from healthy donors and cancer patients. Sequencing used immunoSEQ multiplex PCR; TCRdb keeps in-frame clones, though not all of them. The repertoire includes 150,000 or so clones, around nine tenths of them detected once, and approximately 1.8% sits in the top ten. The sequenced sample consisted of blood. The receptors were sampled from a man younger than 35 in good health. The CDR3 runs from the conserved cysteine through the conserved F or W. A D gene is named only where the DNA matches it firmly. Clone size is not always given. Where it is, it says once, few, many or a class for expanded clones.

d_gene: .; j_gene: TRBJ2-7; abundance: .; v_gene: TRBV28; CDR3aa: CASGLKSPREQYF; CDR3nt: TGTGCCAGCGGTTTAAAAAGTCCCAGGGAGCAGTACTTC
d_gene: TRBD1; j_gene: TRBJ1-1; abundance: .; v_gene: TRBV6-5; CDR3aa: CASSLTGTVNTEAFF; CDR3nt: TGTGCCAGCAGTTTAACCGGGACAGTTAACACTGAAGCTTTCTTT
d_gene: .; j_gene: TRBJ2-7; abundance: .; v_gene: TRBV5-5; CDR3aa: CASSLAVSYEQYF; CDR3nt: TGTGCCAGCAGCTTGGCCGTATCCTACGAGCAGTACTTC
d_gene: .; j_gene: TRBJ2-3; abundance: once; v_gene: TRBV28; CDR3aa: CASSFSPQGWQYF; CDR3nt: TGTGCCAGCAGTTTTTCCCCCCAGGGTTGGCAGTATTTT
d_gene: .; j_gene: TRBJ1-1; abundance: .; v_gene: TRBV27; CDR3aa: CASSSWMGGNTEAFF; CDR3nt: TGTGCCAGCAGTTCATGGATGGGGGGAAACACTGAAGCTTTCTTT
d_gene: TRBD1; j_gene: TRBJ1-2; abundance: .; v_gene: TRBV7-9; CDR3aa: CASSSDRGRPGYTF; CDR3nt: TGTGCCAGCAGCTCAGACAGGGGCCGACCTGGCTACACCTTC
d_gene: .; j_gene: TRBJ1-1; abundance: .; v_gene: TRBV28; CDR3aa: CASSPSRDTAFF; CDR3nt: TGTGCCAGCAGCCCAAGCAGGGATACGGCTTTCTTT
d_gene: TRBD2; j_gene: TRBJ2-6; abundance: .; v_gene: TRBV29-1; CDR3aa: CSVPREGSGANVLTF; CDR3nt: TGCAGCGTTCCGAGGGAGGGCTCTGGGGCCAACGTCCTGACTTTC
d_gene: .; j_gene: TRBJ1-2; abundance: .; v_gene: TRBV28; CDR3aa: CASSVDGTNYGYTF; CDR3nt: TGTGCCAGCAGCGTAGACGGTACTAACTATGGCTACACCTTC
d_gene: .; j_gene: TRBJ1-4; abundance: .; v_gene: TRBV6-2/TRBV6-3; CDR3aa: CASSSWTATSATNEKLFF; CDR3nt: TGTGCCAGCAGTTCATGGACCGCTACATCAGCAACTAATGAAAAACTGTTTTTT
d_gene: .; j_gene: TRBJ1-4; abundance: .; v_gene: TRBV19; CDR3aa: CASSIHSQGFATNEKLFF; CDR3nt: TGTGCCAGTAGTATTCATTCCCAGGGATTTGCAACTAATGAAAAACTGTTTTTT
d_gene: .; j_gene: TRBJ2-5; abundance: .; v_gene: TRBV19; CDR3aa: CASSIRAGHQETQYF; CDR3nt: TGTGCCAGTAGTATTCGGGCAGGCCACCAAGAGACCCAGTACTTC
d_gene: .; j_gene: TRBJ1-6; abundance: once; v_gene: TRBV2; CDR3aa: CASSVLQNSPLHF; CDR3nt: TGTGCCAGCAGTGTATTACAGAATTCACCCCTCCACTTT
d_gene: TRBD2; j_gene: TRBJ2-3; abundance: once; v_gene: TRBV4-2; CDR3aa: CASSQIMGGNTIAHTQYF; CDR3nt: TGTGCCAGCAGCCAAATTATGGGGGGGAACACTATTGCTCATACGCAGTATTTT
d_gene: TRBD1; j_gene: TRBJ2-3; abundance: .; v_gene: TRBV29-1; CDR3aa: CSVEPGQGALADTQYF; CDR3nt: TGCAGCGTTGAACCGGGACAGGGGGCACTGGCAGATACGCAGTATTTT
d_gene: .; j_gene: TRBJ2-3; abundance: .; v_gene: TRBV30; CDR3aa: CAWATATGRAQYF; CDR3nt: TGTGCCTGGGCGACCGCGACAGGCAGGGCGCAGTATTTT
d_gene: .; j_gene: TRBJ2-3; abundance: .; v_gene: TRBV18; CDR3aa: CASSPLAPGPNTDTQYF; CDR3nt: TGTGCCAGCTCACCCCTAGCACCAGGACCAAACACAGATACGCAGTATTTT
d_gene: TRBD2; j_gene: TRBJ2-1; abundance: .; v_gene: TRBV4-2; CDR3aa: CASSQAGTSEYNEQFF; CDR3nt: TGTGCCAGCAGCCAAGCCGGGACTAGCGAATACAATGAGCAGTTCTTC
d_gene: TRBD1; j_gene: TRBJ1-3; abundance: .; v_gene: TRBV10-3; CDR3aa: CAISPRTGGRNTIYF; CDR3nt: TGTGCCATCAGTCCCCGGACAGGGGGCAGAAACACCATATATTTT
d_gene: .; j_gene: TRBJ1-5; abundance: .; v_gene: TRBV28; CDR3aa: CASSLSLGRGNQPQHF; CDR3nt: TGTGCCAGCAGTTTATCTCTGGGTCGGGGCAATCAGCCCCAGCATTTT
d_gene: .; j_gene: TRBJ1-2; abundance: few; v_gene: TRBV4-3; CDR3aa: CASSQDWAGGYGYTF; CDR3nt: TGCGCCAGCAGCCAAGATTGGGCAGGTGGCTATGGCTACACCTTC
d_gene: TRBD1; j_gene: TRBJ1-1; abundance: .; v_gene: TRBV19; CDR3aa: CASSMGQGNTEAFF; CDR3nt: TGTGCCAGTAGTATGGGACAGGGAAATACTGAAGCTTTCTTT
d_gene: TRBD1; j_gene: TRBJ2-7; abundance: few; v_gene: TRBV28; CDR3aa: CASSPQGVFPEQYF; CDR3nt: TGTGCCAGCAGCCCACAGGGGGTATTTCCCGAGCAGTACTTC
d_gene: .; j_gene: TRBJ2-1; abundance: .; v_gene: TRBV4-2; CDR3aa: CASSQETADLNEQFF; CDR3nt: TGTGCCAGCAGCCAAGAAACGGCAGACCTCAATGAGCAGTTCTTC
d_gene: .; j_gene: TRBJ1-1; abundance: .; v_gene: TRBV20-1; CDR3aa: CSANDRQAFF; CDR3nt: TGCAGTGCCAACGACAGGCAAGCTTTCTTT
d_gene: TRBD2; j_gene: TRBJ2-2; abundance: .; v_gene: TRBV7-3; CDR3aa: CASSLSGGNTGELFF; CDR3nt: TGTGCCAGCAGCCTTAGCGGGGGGAACACCGGGGAGCTGTTTTTT
d_gene: .; j_gene: TRBJ2-6; abundance: once; v_gene: TRBV7-9; CDR3aa: CASSHALGGSGANVLTF; CDR3nt: TGTGCCAGCAGCCACGCCCTTGGGGGATCTGGGGCCAACGTCCTGACTTTC
d_gene: .; j_gene: TRBJ1-3; abundance: .; v_gene: TRBV28; CDR3aa: CASSSQGATIYF; CDR3nt: TGTGCCAGCAGTTCACAGGGTGCCACCATATATTTT
d_gene: TRBD1; j_gene: TRBJ1-5; abundance: .; v_gene: TRBV24-1; CDR3aa: CATSEGGGQPQHF; CDR3nt: TGTGCCACCAGTGAAGGGGGCGGGCAGCCCCAGCATTTT
d_gene: .; j_gene: TRBJ2-1; abundance: .; v_gene: TRBV6-4; CDR3aa: CASSDSHSSHNEQFF; CDR3nt: TGTGCCAGCAGTGACTCGCATAGTAGCCACAATGAGCAGTTCTTC
d_gene: .; j_gene: TRBJ1-2; abundance: .; v_gene: TRBV5-6; CDR3aa: CASRGGGYGYTF; CDR3nt: TGTGCCAGCAGGGGAGGGGGCTATGGCTACACCTTC
d_gene: .; j_gene: TRBJ1-2; abundance: .; v_gene: TRBV9; CDR3aa: CASGPGGGAYGYTF; CDR3nt: TGTGCCAGCGGCCCCGGGGGCGGCGCGTATGGCTACACCTTC
d_gene: .; j_gene: TRBJ2-3; abundance: .; v_gene: TRBV3-1/TRBV3-2; CDR3aa: CASSQVASSDTQYF; CDR3nt: TGTGCCAGCAGCCAAGTTGCTTCATCAGATACGCAGTATTTT
d_gene: TRBD1; j_gene: TRBJ2-5; abundance: .; v_gene: TRBV6-6; CDR3aa: CASSVTGVETQYF; CDR3nt: TGTGCCAGCAGCGTAACAGGGGTAGAGACCCAGTACTTC
d_gene: TRBD1; j_gene: TRBJ1-5; abundance: .; v_gene: TRBV10-3; CDR3aa: CAISRQGGNQPQHF; CDR3nt: TGTGCCATCAGCAGACAGGGGGGCAATCAGCCCCAGCATTTT
d_gene: TRBD1; j_gene: TRBJ1-2; abundance: once; v_gene: TRBV7-2; CDR3aa: CASSLAGTDGYTF; CDR3nt: TGTGCCAGCAGCTTAGCAGGGACAGATGGCTACACCTTC
d_gene: .; j_gene: TRBJ2-5; abundance: .; v_gene: TRBV7-9; CDR3aa: CASSLQETQYF; CDR3nt: TGTGCCAGCAGCCTACAAGAGACCCAGTACTTC
d_gene: .; j_gene: TRBJ1-2; abundance: .; v_gene: TRBV25-1; CDR3aa: CASKEPLGRGYTF; CDR3nt: TGTGCCAGCAAGGAGCCCCTCGGGAGGGGCTACACCTTC
d_gene: .; j_gene: TRBJ1-2; abundance: .; v_gene: TRBV6-1; CDR3aa: CASSERWQGNGYTF; CDR3nt: TGTGCCAGCAGTGAAAGGTGGCAGGGGAATGGCTACACCTTC
d_gene: .; j_gene: TRBJ1-1; abundance: .; v_gene: TRBV4-3; CDR3aa: CASSQGGNTEAFF; CDR3nt: TGCGCCAGCAGCCAAGGCGGCAACACTGAAGCTTTCTTT
d_gene: .; j_gene: TRBJ2-5; abundance: .; v_gene: TRBV6-2/TRBV6-3; CDR3aa: CASSYPLQETQYF; CDR3nt: TGTGCCAGCAGTTACCCCCTACAAGAGACCCAGTACTTC
d_gene: .; j_gene: TRBJ2-7; abundance: .; v_gene: TRBV27; CDR3aa: CASSLRAGSSYEQYF; CDR3nt: TGTGCCAGCAGTTTGAGGGCGGGTAGCTCCTACGAGCAGTACTTC
d_gene: TRBD2; j_gene: TRBJ2-1; abundance: .; v_gene: TRBV4-2; CDR3aa: CASSQDPLGGSYNEQFF; CDR3nt: TGTGCCAGCAGCCAAGATCCTTTGGGGGGGTCCTACAATGAGCAGTTCTTC
d_gene: TRBD1; j_gene: TRBJ1-2; abundance: .; v_gene: TRBV28; CDR3aa: CASSPQGQGGYYGYTF; CDR3nt: TGTGCCAGCAGTCCGCAAGGACAGGGGGGGTACTATGGCTACACCTTC
d_gene: TRBD2; j_gene: TRBJ2-5; abundance: .; v_gene: TRBV3-1/TRBV3-2; CDR3aa: CASSLPTSGDPQETQYF; CDR3nt: TGTGCCAGCAGCCTCCCGACTAGCGGGGACCCCCAAGAGACCCAGTACTTC
d_gene: .; j_gene: TRBJ1-4; abundance: .; v_gene: TRBV24-1; CDR3aa: CATSDPTVPNEKLFF; CDR3nt: TGTGCCACCAGTGACCCGACAGTCCCCAATGAAAAACTGTTTTTT
d_gene: .; j_gene: TRBJ1-2; abundance: .; v_gene: TRBV7-9; CDR3aa: CASSFAGRQYYGYTF; CDR3nt: TGTGCCAGCAGTTTCGCTGGTAGGCAGTACTATGGCTACACCTTC
d_gene: TRBD2; j_gene: TRBJ2-1; abundance: .; v_gene: TRBV5-4; CDR3aa: CASSLATSVNEQFF; CDR3nt: TGTGCCAGCAGCTTGGCGACTAGCGTTAATGAGCAGTTCTTC
d_gene: .; j_gene: TRBJ1-1; abundance: .; v_gene: TRBV19; CDR3aa: CASIADGPYTEAFF; CDR3nt: TGTGCCAGTATCGCGGACGGCCCTTACACTGAAGCTTTCTTT
d_gene: .; j_gene: TRBJ2-7; abundance: .; v_gene: TRBV27; CDR3aa: CASSLVQGSNYEQYF; CDR3nt: TGTGCCAGCAGTTTAGTTCAGGGGAGTAACTACGAGCAGTACTTC
d_gene: TRBD1; j_gene: TRBJ2-7; abundance: .; v_gene: TRBV24-1; CDR3aa: CATSDGGTGGDEQYF; CDR3nt: TGTGCCACCAGTGATGGGGGGACAGGGGGAGACGAGCAGTACTTC
d_gene: TRBD2; j_gene: TRBJ2-7; abundance: .; v_gene: TRBV6-2/TRBV6-3; CDR3aa: CASSYSPSGDREQYF; CDR3nt: TGTGCCAGCAGTTACTCGCCTAGCGGGGATCGCGAGCAGTACTTC
d_gene: .; j_gene: TRBJ1-2; abundance: .; v_gene: TRBV15; CDR3aa: CATSRDRSSVYGYTF; CDR3nt: TGTGCCACCAGCAGAGATCGGAGTTCTGTCTATGGCTACACCTTC